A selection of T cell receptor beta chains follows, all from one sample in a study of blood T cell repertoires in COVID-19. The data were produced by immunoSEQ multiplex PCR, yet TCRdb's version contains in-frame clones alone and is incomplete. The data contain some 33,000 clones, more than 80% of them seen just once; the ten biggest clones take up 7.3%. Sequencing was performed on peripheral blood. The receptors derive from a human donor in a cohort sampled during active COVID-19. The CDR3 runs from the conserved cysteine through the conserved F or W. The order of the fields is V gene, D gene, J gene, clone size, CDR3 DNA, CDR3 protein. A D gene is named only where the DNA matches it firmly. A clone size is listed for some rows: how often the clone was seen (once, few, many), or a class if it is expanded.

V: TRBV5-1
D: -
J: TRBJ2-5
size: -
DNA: TGCGCCAGCAGCTTTAAAGAGACCCAGTACTTC
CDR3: CASSFKETQYF

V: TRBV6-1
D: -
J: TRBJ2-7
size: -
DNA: TGTGCCAGCAGTGATGAGAGGTCGGTATACGAGCAGTACTTC
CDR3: CASSDERSVYEQYF

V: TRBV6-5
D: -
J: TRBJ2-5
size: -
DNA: TGTGCCAGCGCAGAAGAGACCCAGTACTTC
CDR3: CASAEETQYF

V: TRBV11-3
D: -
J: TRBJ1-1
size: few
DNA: TGTGCCAGCAGGCAGAACAGGGACACTGAAGCTTTCTTT
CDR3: CASRQNRDTEAFF

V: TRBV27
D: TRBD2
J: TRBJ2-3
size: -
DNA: TGTGCCAGCAGTTTAGTTGCGCGACTAGCGGGAGGTCAGGGTCCTACGCAGTATTTT
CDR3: CASSLVARLAGGQGPTQYF

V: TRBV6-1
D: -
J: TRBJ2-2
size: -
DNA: TGTGCCAGCAGTGAAGAGGGTGACAGAGACACCGGGGAGCTGTTTTTT
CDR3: CASSEEGDRDTGELFF

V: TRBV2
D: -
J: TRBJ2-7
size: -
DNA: TGTGCCAGCAGTCGAGGGCAGGACTACGAGCAGTACTTC
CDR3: CASSRGQDYEQYF

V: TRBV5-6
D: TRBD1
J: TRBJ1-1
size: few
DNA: TGTGCCAGCAGCTCGGGCTCGACAGGGGCGGAAGCTTTCTTT
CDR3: CASSSGSTGAEAFF

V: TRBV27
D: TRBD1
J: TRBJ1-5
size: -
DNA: TGTGCCGGAAAGGACAGGGATCCCGTCTATAGCAATCAGCCCCAGCATTTT
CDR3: CAGKDRDPVYSNQPQHF

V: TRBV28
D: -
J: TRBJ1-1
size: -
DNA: TGTGCCAGCAGTCTCCCCCGAGGGGGGGACACTGAAGCTTTCTTT
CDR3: CASSLPRGGDTEAFF

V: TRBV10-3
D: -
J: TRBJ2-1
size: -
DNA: TGTGCCATCCAAGCGAGGGCCTACAATGAGCAGTTCTTC
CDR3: CAIQARAYNEQFF

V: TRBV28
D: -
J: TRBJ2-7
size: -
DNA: TGTGCCAGCAAAAAGTATGGGGGGGCCGTAACCTACGAGCAGTACTTC
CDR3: CASKKYGGAVTYEQYF

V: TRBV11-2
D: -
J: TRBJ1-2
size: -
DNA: TGTGCCAGCAGCTTAGATGTCGGTACCTATGGCTACACCTTC
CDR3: CASSLDVGTYGYTF

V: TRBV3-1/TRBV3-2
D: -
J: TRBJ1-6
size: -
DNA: TGTGCCAGCAGCCAAGTAGTCACAGGAGTAGGACCCCTCCACTTT
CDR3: CASSQVVTGVGPLHF

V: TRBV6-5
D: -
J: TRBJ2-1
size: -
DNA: TGTGCCAGCAGTTACGGGGGGATCGCGAACAATGAGCAGTTCTTC
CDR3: CASSYGGIANNEQFF

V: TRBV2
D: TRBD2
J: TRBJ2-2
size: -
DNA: TGTGCCAGCAGTGAAGCGCCCACCGGGACTAGCGGGAGGATCGGCACCGGGGAGCTGTTTTTT
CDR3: CASSEAPTGTSGRIGTGELFF

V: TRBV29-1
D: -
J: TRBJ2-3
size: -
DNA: TGCAGCGTTGGAACTAGCACAGATACGCAGTATTTT
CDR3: CSVGTSTDTQYF

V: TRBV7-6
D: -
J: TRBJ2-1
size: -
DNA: TGTGCCAGCAGCCTAGACCAGGCGGCGGGTAGCTCCTACAATGAGCAGTTCTTC
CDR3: CASSLDQAAGSSYNEQFF

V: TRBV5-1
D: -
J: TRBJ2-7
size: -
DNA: TGCGCCAGCAGATCCGGGAACTCCTACGAGCAGTACTTC
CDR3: CASRSGNSYEQYF

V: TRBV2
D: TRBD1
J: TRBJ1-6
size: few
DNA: TGTGCCAGCAGGGGACAGGACTCACCCCTCCACTTT
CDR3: CASRGQDSPLHF